Detailed here is one T cell receptor beta chain. This sample is drawn from a study of T cell repertoires in ileal Crohn's disease. Sequencing was performed with immunoSEQ multiplex PCR; in TCRdb, only in-frame clones are kept and a portion is missing. The sample has more than 15,000 clones; about 60% are singletons. The CDR3 is 14 amino acids. The V gene's germline CDR1 is SGHAT and CDR2 FQDESV (reference sequence). V was pared by 4 bases and J by 1 base, with 5 bases between. This clonotype was obtained from an adult with Crohn's disease. Sequencing was carried out using ileal tissue. This chain connects TRBV11-1 to TRBJ2-6; no reliable D call. The DNA for the CDR3 is TGTGCCAGCAGCTCCCAGTCTGGGGCCAACGTCCTGACTTTC. This codes for CASSSQSGANVLTF.